This T cell receptor beta chain was recovered during a study of identical twins. Trimming removed 1 base at V and 8 bases at J, with 12 bases between. The CDR3 has 13 residues. Germline values: CDR1 DFQATT, CDR2 SNEGSKA (reference sequence). This clonotype turned up a few times. Via MiXCR, TCRdb re-called the 5' RACE reads, giving one row per CDR3 protein. The table records roughly 570,000 distinct CDR3 sequences, 9% to 10% of them present only once. The donor group consisted entirely of healthy Caucasians. The same sample was also used in a study of yellow fever vaccine responses in identical twins.

The sequence was obtained from a woman aged 18-29 years in good health. The chain is built from TRBV20-1 and TRBJ2-1; possibly TRBD2 for D (5 bases). The sample comprised PBMCs. The CDR3 nucleotides are TGCAGTGCTAGAGTTTCGAGCGGCCATGAGCAGTTCTTC. Its translation: CSARVSSGHEQFF.